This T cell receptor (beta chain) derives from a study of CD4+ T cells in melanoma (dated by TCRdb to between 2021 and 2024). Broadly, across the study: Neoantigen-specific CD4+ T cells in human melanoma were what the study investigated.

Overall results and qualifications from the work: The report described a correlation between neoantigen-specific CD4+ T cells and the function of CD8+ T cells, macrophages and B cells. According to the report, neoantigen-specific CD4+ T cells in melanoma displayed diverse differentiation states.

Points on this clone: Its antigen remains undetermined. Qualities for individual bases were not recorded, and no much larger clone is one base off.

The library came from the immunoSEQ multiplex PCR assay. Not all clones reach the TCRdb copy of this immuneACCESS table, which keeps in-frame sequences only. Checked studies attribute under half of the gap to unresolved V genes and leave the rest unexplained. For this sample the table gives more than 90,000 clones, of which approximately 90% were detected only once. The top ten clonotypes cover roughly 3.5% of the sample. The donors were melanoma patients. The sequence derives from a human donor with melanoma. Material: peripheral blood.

The bases are TGTGCCATCAGGAACAGGGATGAGCAGTTCTTC. Its coded protein is CAIRNRDEQFF. The chain was built from TRBV10-3 and TRBJ2-1; TRBD1 is perhaps the D gene, given 6 matching bases. V is clipped by 6 bases and J by 8 bases, and the sequence between their germline boundaries is 8 bases long. The CDR3 contains 11 residues, cysteine and phenylalanine counted. The sequence is cut down to CDR3 DNA, 33 bases in frame from base 1. From a lookup of the germline V gene, CDR1 and CDR2 are ENHRY and SYGVKD.